Described below is a single TCR beta chain sequence and its context. This CDR3 has 12 amino acids. V was shortened by 0 bases and J by 8 bases, with 8 bases between the two germline ends. Germline assignment: CDR1 GTSNPN and CDR2 SVGIG (reference sequence). Original processing notes: For nucleated cells, counts were estimated from reference gene primer amplification. TCRdb's copy holds only in-frame clones and misses some; the assay was immunoSEQ multiplex PCR. V and J calls plus clone size are reproduced from that table; the DNA served to infer D and trimming. The repertoire holds around 250,000 clones, with 90% to 95% as singletons. The age range of participants was about 18 to 95 years, with residence in under 25 US areas. The study assigned cohorts using participant-reported clinical history. This entry is derived from a study of blood T cell repertoires in COVID-19. Background on the study: Collection of acute and convalescent COVID-19 samples took place in the United States, Italy and Spain.

The rearrangement joins TRBV30 to TRBJ1-5; D not resolved. This sequence was found in a human donor in a cohort exposed to, infected with or recovered from COVID-19 (not recorded which). The donor label of this sample is uncertain. The sequenced sample was PBMCs or T cells enriched from blood (not recorded which). The CDR3 DNA reads as TGTGCCTGGAGTGTCTTCGGGGAGCCCCAGCATTTT. The encoded protein is CAWSVFGEPQHF.